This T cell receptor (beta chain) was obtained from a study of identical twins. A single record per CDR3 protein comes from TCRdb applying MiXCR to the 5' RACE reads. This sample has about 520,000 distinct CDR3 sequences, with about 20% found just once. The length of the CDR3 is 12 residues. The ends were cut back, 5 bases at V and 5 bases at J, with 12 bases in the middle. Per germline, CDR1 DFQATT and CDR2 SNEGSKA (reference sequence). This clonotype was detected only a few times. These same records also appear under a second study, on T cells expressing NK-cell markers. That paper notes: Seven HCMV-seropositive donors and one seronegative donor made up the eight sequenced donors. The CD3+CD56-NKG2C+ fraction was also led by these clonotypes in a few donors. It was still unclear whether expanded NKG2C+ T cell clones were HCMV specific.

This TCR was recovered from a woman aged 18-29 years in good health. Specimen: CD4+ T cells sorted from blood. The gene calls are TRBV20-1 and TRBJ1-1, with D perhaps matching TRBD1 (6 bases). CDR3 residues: CSARGAKTEAFF. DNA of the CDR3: TGCAGTGCTCGGGGGGCGAAAACTGAAGCTTTCTTT.